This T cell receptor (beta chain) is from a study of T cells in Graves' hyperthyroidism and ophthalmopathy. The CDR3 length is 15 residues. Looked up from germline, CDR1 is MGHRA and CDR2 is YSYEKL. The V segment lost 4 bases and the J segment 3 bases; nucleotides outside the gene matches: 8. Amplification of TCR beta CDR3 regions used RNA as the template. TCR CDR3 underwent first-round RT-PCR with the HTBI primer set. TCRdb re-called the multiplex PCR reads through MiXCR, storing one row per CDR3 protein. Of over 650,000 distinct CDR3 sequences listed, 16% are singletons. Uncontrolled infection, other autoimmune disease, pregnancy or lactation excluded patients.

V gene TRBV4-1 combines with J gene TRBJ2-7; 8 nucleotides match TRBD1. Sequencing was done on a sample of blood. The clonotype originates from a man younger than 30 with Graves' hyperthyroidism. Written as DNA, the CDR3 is TGCGCCAGCAGCCCAGTGGGACAGGTTTTCTACGAGCAGTACTTC. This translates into CASSPVGQVFYEQYF.